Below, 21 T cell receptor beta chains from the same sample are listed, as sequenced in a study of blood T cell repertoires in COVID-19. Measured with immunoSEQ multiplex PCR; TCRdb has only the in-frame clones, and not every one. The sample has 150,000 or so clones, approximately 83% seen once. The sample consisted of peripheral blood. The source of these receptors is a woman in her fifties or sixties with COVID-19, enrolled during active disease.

CDR3 bases: TGTGCCTGGAGTGCCGACCCAGGGGGCTATGGCTACACCTTC. This gives the protein CAWSADPGGYGYTF. This chain joins TRBV30 and TRBJ1-2, with 7 bases identical to TRBD1. CDR1 GTSNPN and CDR2 SVGIG come from the germline V gene (reference sequence). Trimming took 1 base from V and 4 from J; bases not matched to a gene: 6. This CDR3 comprises 14 residues.

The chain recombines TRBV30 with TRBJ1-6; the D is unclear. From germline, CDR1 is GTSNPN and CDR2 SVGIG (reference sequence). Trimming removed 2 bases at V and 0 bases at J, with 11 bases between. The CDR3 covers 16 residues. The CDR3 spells CAWSSPGSSYNSPLHF. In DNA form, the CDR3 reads TGTGCCTGGAGTAGCCCGGGAAGCTCCTATAATTCACCCCTCCACTTT.

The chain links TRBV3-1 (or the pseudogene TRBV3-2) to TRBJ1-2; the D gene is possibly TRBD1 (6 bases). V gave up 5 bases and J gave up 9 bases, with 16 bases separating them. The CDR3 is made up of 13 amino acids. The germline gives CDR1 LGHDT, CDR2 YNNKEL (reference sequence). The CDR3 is CASSDGQSGSYTF. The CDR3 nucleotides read TGTGCCAGCAGCGATGGACAGTCTGGAAGCTACACCTTC.

The CDR3 DNA reads as TGCGCCAGCAGACCTCTTCCGGGACTAGCGGGGCCTTACGACAATGAGCAGTTCTTC. Amino acid sequence: CASRPLPGLAGPYDNEQFF. The chain couples TRBV4-1 to TRBJ2-1; 13 bases agree with TRBD2. The CDR3 totals 19 residues. Germline CDR1 and CDR2: MGHRA and YSYEKL. Trimming at V came to 6 bases and at J to 5 bases, leaving 16 bases not matched to a gene.

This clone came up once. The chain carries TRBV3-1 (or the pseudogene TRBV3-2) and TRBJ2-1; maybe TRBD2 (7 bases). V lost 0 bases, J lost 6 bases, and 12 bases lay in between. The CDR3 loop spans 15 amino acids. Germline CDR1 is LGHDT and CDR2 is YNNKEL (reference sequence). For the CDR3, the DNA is TGTGCCAGCAGCCAAGAGTTCGGGGGGCTCAATGAGCAGTTCTTC. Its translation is CASSQEFGGLNEQFF.

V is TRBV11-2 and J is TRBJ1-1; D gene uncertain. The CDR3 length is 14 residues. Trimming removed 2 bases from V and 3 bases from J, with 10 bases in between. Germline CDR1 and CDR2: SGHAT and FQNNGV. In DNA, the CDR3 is TGTGCCAGCAGCTTACGCATTGAGTACACTGAAGCTTTCTTT. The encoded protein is CASSLRIEYTEAFF.

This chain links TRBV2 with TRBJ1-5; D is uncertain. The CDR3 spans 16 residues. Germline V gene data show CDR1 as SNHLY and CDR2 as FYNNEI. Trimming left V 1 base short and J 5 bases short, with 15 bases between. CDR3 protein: CASSEGLLGWDQPQHF. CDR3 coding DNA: TGTGCCAGCAGTGAAGGCCTCCTGGGCTGGGATCAGCCCCAGCATTTT.

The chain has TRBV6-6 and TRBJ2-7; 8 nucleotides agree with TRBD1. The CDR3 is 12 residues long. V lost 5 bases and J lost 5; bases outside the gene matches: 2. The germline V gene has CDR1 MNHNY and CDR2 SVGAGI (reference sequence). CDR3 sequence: CASSPGGHEQYF. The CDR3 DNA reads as TGTGCCAGCAGTCCAGGGGGCCACGAGCAGTACTTC.

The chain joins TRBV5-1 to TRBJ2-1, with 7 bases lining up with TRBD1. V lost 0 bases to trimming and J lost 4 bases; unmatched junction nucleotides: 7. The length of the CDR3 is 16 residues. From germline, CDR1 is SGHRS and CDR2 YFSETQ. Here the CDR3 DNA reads TGCGCCAGCAGCTTGGCCGGAAGGGGGCTTTACAATGAGCAGTTCTTC. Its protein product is CASSLAGRGLYNEQFF.

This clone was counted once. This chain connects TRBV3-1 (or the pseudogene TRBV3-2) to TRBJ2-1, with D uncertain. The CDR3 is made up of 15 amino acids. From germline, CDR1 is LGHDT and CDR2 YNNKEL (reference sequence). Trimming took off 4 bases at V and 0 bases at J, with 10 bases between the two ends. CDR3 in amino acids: CASSPTQSSYNEQFF. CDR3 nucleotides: TGTGCCAGCAGCCCTACACAGAGCTCCTACAATGAGCAGTTCTTC.

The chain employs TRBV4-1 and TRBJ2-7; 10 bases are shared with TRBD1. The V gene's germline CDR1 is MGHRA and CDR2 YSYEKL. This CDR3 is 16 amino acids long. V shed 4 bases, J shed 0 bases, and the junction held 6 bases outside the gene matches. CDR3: CASSPARTGGSYEQYF. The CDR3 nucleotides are TGCGCCAGCAGCCCAGCCCGGACAGGGGGCTCCTACGAGCAGTACTTC.

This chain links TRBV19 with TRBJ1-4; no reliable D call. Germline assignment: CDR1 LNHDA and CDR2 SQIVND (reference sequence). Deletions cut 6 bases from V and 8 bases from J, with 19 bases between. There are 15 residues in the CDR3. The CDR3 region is CASRPRAGSGEKLFF. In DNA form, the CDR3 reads TGTGCCAGTAGACCGAGGGCGGGGAGCGGCGAAAAACTGTTTTTT.

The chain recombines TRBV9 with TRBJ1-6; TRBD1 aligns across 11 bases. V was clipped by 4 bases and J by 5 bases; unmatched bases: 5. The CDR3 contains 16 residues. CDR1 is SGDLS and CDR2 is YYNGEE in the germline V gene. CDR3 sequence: CASSPRTGGNNSPLHF. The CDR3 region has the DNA TGTGCCAGCAGCCCACGGACAGGGGGCAATAATTCACCCCTCCACTTT.

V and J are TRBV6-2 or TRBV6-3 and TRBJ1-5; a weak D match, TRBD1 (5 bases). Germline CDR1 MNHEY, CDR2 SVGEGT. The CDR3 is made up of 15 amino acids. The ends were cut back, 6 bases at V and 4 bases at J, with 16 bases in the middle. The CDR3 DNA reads TGTGCCAGCAGCCTGCTTAGCAGGGCTAATCAGCCCCAGCATTTT. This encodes CASSLLSRANQPQHF.

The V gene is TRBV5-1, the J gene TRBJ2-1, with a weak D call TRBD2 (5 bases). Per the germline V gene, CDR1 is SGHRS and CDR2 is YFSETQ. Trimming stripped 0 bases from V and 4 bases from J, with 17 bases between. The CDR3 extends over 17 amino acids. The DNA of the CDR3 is TGCGCCAGCAGCTTGGTTGTGGGAGCGGAAATTTACAATGAGCAGTTCTTC. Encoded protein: CASSLVVGAEIYNEQFF.

CDR3 sequence: CASSLSTGGTQPQHF. The CDR3, as DNA: TGTGCCAGCAGTTTATCGACAGGGGGGACTCAGCCCCAGCATTTT. The chain employs TRBV27 and TRBJ1-5; 9 bases match TRBD1. The ends lost 0 bases at V and 6 bases at J; junction bases unmatched: 3. The germline V gene has CDR1 MNHEY and CDR2 SMNVEV (reference sequence). The CDR3 extends over 15 amino acids.

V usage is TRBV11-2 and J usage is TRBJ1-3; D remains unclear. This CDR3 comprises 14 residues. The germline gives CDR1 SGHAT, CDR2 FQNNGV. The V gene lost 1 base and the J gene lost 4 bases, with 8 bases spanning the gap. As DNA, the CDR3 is TGTGCCAGCAGCTTAGTAGGAGGGGGAAACACCATATATTTT. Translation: CASSLVGGGNTIYF.

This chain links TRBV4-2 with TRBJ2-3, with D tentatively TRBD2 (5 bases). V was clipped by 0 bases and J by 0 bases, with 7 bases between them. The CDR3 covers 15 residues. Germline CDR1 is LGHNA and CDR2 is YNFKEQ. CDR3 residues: CASSQDRGSTDTQYF. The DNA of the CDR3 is TGTGCCAGCAGCCAAGATCGCGGGAGCACAGATACGCAGTATTTT.

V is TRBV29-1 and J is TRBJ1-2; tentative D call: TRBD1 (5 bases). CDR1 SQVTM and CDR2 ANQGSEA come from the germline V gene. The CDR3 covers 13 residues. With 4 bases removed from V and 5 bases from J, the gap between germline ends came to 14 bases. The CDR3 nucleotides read TGCAGCGTTGCGGGGGGAGGAAGGTATGGCTACACCTTC. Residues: CSVAGGGRYGYTF.

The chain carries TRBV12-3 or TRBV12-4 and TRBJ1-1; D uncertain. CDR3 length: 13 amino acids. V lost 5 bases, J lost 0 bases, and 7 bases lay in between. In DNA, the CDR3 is TGTGCCAGCAGTCCTAGTGTGAACACTGAAGCTTTCTTT. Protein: CASSPSVNTEAFF.

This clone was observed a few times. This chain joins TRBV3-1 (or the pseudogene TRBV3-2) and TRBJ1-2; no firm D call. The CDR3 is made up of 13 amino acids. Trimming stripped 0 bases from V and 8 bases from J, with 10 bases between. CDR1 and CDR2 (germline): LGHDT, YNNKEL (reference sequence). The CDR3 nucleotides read TGTGCCAGCAGCCAAGACAGGTTTATCGGCTACACCTTC. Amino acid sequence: CASSQDRFIGYTF.